Below, 27 T cell receptor beta chains from the same sample are listed, as sequenced in a study of T cell responses to AZD1222 COVID-19 vaccine. Sequenced by immunoSEQ multiplex PCR; TCRdb stores in-frame clones only, minus some. In the table there are some 150,000 clones, roughly 92% of which are singletons. Sequencing used peripheral blood, obtained on day 0 of AZD1222 vaccination. The receptors stem from an adult in good health.

The genes are TRBV7-2 and TRBJ2-1; 7 nucleotides agree with TRBD2. Germline CDR1 reads SGHTA; CDR2 reads FQGNSA. There are 17 residues in the CDR3. The V gene end was trimmed by 3 bases and the J gene end by 3 bases; junction bases not matched to a gene: 11. CDR3 nucleotide sequence: TGTGCCAGCAGCTTTCGGTCGAGCGGGGTGCTCTACAATGAGCAGTTCTTC. Encoded protein: CASSFRSSGVLYNEQFF. The whole variable domain, filled in from reference TRBV7-2 and TRBJ2-1, reads GAGVSQSPSNKVTEKGKDVELRCDPISGHTALYWYRQSLGQGLEFLIYFQGNSAPDKSGLPSDRFSAERTGGSVSTLTIQRTQQEDSAVYLCASSFRSSGVLYNEQFFGPGTRLTVL.

V and J are TRBV9 and TRBJ1-1; unclear D gene. V dropped 6 bases and J dropped 1 base, with 10 bases sitting between them. Germline CDR1 is SGDLS and CDR2 is YYNGEE. The CDR3 contains 13 residues. The CDR3 loop reads CASTRGWNTEAFF. CDR3 coding DNA: TGTGCCAGCACCCGAGGGTGGAACACTGAAGCTTTCTTT.

CDR3 in DNA: TGTGCCAGCAGCGGAACCTCCTACAATGAGCAGTTCTTC. It translates to CASSGTSYNEQFF. The V and J genes are TRBV9 and TRBJ2-1; unclear D gene. The CDR3 covers 13 residues. Deletions cut 3 bases from V and 0 bases from J, with 4 bases between. Germline CDR1 reads SGDLS; CDR2 reads YYNGEE.

This clone is a singleton in its sample. V gene TRBV7-8 combines with J gene TRBJ1-1; weak D call: TRBD1 (5 bases). The CDR3 sequence is 12 residues long. V was shortened by 3 bases and J by 8 bases, with 10 bases between the two germline ends. The V gene's germline CDR1 is SGHVS and CDR2 FQNEAQ. The CDR3 bases are TGTGCCAGCAGCTTTTCCGGGGCGGAAGCTTTCTTT. Translation: CASSFSGAEAFF.

This clone was recorded only once. V and J are TRBV28 and TRBJ1-2; TRBD1 aligns across 9 bases. Germline lookup yields CDR1 MDHEN and CDR2 SYDVKM. CDR3 size: 15 residues. V lost 6 bases and J lost 3; bases outside the gene matches: 8. The CDR3 is CASSQGQGLDYGYTF. The CDR3 nucleotides are TGTGCCAGCAGCCAAGGACAGGGGCTTGACTATGGCTACACCTTC.

This chain links TRBV7-9 with TRBJ1-6, with a possible D match to TRBD1 (5 bases). This CDR3 region has 13 residues. Deletions cut 7 bases from V and 9 bases from J, with 13 bases between. In germline, CDR1 is SEHNR, CDR2 FQNEAQ (reference sequence). Here the CDR3 DNA reads TGTGCCAGCAACCGGGACGGTATTTCACCCCTCCACTTT. Protein sequence: CASNRDGISPLHF.

The chain has TRBV11-3 and TRBJ2-1; 14 positions agree with TRBD2. Losses at the gene ends were 5 bases for V and 6 bases for J; bases not matched to a gene: 6. The CDR3 runs to 16 residues. In germline, CDR1 is SGHNT, CDR2 YENEEA. The CDR3 sequence is CASSLRLAGGPNEQFF. The CDR3 DNA follows: TGTGCCAGCAGCCTCCGACTAGCGGGAGGGCCCAATGAGCAGTTCTTC.

This clone was detected a few times. CDR3 in DNA: TGCGCCAGCAGCTTGGAGGACGGGCGTTTCTACGAGCAGTACTTC. Its translation is CASSLEDGRFYEQYF. V gene TRBV5-1 combines with J gene TRBJ2-7; D gene ambiguous. The germline V and J ends were trimmed by 0 bases and 3 bases, with 13 bases remaining between them. CDR1 and CDR2 (germline): SGHRS, YFSETQ. The CDR3 length is 15 residues.

J is TRBJ2-3 and V is TRBV15; 10 bases line up with TRBD2. Trimming removed 4 bases from V and 0 bases from J; junction bases left unmatched: 1. This CDR3 is built from 15 residues. The germline V gene has CDR1 LNHNV and CDR2 YYDKDF (reference sequence). The CDR3 nucleotides read TGTGCCACCAGCAAACTAGCGGGAAGCACAGATACGCAGTATTTT. Amino acids: CATSKLAGSTDTQYF. Variable domain in full (rest from reference TRBV15 and TRBJ2-3): DAMVIQNPRYQVTQFGKPVTLSCSQTLNHNVMYWYQQKSSQAPKLLFHYYDKDFNNEADTPDNFQSRRPNTSFCFLDIRSPGLGDTAMYLCATSKLAGSTDTQYFGPGTRLTVL.

This clone was seen a few times. The chain couples TRBV5-8 to TRBJ1-1, with 8 bases fitting TRBD1. This CDR3 contains 15 residues. Trimming removed 1 base from V and 8 bases from J; junction bases left unmatched: 10. The V gene's germline CDR1 is SGHTS and CDR2 YDEGEE. The CDR3 nucleotides are TGTGCCAGCAGCTTGTCCGGGACAGGAAGCTCGGAAGCTTTCTTT. This gives the protein CASSLSGTGSSEAFF.

The rearrangement joins TRBV11-1 to TRBJ2-2; TRBD1 matches 10 bases. This CDR3 is built from 16 residues. V lost 5 bases, J lost 9 bases, and 12 bases stayed unmatched. Germline V gene sequence: CDR1 SGHAT, CDR2 FQDESV (reference sequence). The CDR3 reads CASSATGTGVSRELFF. CDR3 bases: TGTGCCAGCAGCGCAACCGGGACAGGGGTTTCCCGGGAGCTGTTTTTT. Full variable domain (rest looked up from reference TRBV11-1 and TRBJ2-2): EAEVAQSPRYKITEKSQAVAFWCDPISGHATLYWYRQILGQGPELLVQFQDESVVDDSQLPKDRFSAERLKGVDSTLKIQPAELGDSAMYLCASSATGTGVSRELFFGEGSRLTVL.

V is TRBV10-1 and J is TRBJ2-7; 7 bases are shared with TRBD1. The V segment lost 2 bases and the J segment 2 bases; nucleotides outside the gene matches: 3. From germline, CDR1 is WNHNN and CDR2 SYGVQD (reference sequence). The CDR3 has 14 residues. The CDR3 nucleotides read TGCGCCAGCAGTGAGGCGACAGGGCCCTACGAGCAGTACTTC. It translates to CASSEATGPYEQYF.

The chain couples TRBV19 to TRBJ2-5; D gene unclear. The CDR3 runs to 14 residues. Looked up from germline, CDR1 is LNHDA and CDR2 is SQIVND (reference sequence). The ends were cut back, 4 bases at V and 0 bases at J, with 9 bases in the middle. CDR3 nucleotides: TGTGCCAGTAGTAAAACGGAGTACCAAGAGACCCAGTACTTC. Its protein product is CASSKTEYQETQYF.

This chain links TRBV5-1 with TRBJ2-7; D uncertain. There are 13 residues in the CDR3. V was shortened by 9 bases and J by 3 bases, with 16 bases between the two germline ends. Germline V CDR1 and CDR2: SGHRS, YFSETQ. CDR3 coding DNA: TGCGCCACCCCGACCAAGAAGCACTACGAGCAGTACTTC. Encoded protein: CATPTKKHYEQYF. The whole variable domain, remainder taken from reference TRBV5-1 and TRBJ2-7, is KAGVTQTPRYLIKTRGQQVTLSCSPISGHRSVSWYQQTPGQGLQFLFEYFSETQRNKGNFPGRFSGRQFSNSRSEMNVSTLELGDSALYLCATPTKKHYEQYFGPGTRLTVT.

This clone was picked up one time. V is TRBV27 and J is TRBJ2-7, with 10 bases matching TRBD1. J lost 5 bases, V lost 8 bases, and 9 bases had no gene match. CDR1 is MNHEY and CDR2 is SMNVEV in the germline V gene (reference sequence). This CDR3 is 14 amino acids long. CDR3 coding DNA: TGTGCCAGCCGCTTGGGACAGGGGAGGGACGAGCAGTACTTC. This encodes CASRLGQGRDEQYF.

This rearrangement joins TRBV10-3 to TRBJ2-1; TRBD2 might be the D (6 bases). Trimming shortened V by 6 bases and J by 0 bases, and 15 bases separated the two germline ends. This CDR3 has 16 residues. Germline-derived CDR1 and CDR2 are ENHRY and SYGVKD. This CDR3 reads CAIRKRAASSYNEQFF. The CDR3 DNA reads TGTGCCATCAGAAAGCGGGCGGCGAGCTCCTACAATGAGCAGTTCTTC.

The V call is TRBV6-5, the J call TRBJ2-1; the D is unclear. The CDR3 contains 13 residues. The ends were cut back, 2 bases at V and 7 bases at J, with 9 bases in the middle. Germline V lookup: CDR1 MNHEY, CDR2 SVGAGI. The CDR3 reads CASSYLLGNEQFF. In DNA form, the CDR3 reads TGTGCCAGCAGTTACCTCCTGGGGAATGAGCAGTTCTTC.

The chain joins TRBV6-5 to TRBJ2-3; 12 bases are shared with TRBD2. V lost 8 bases to trimming and J lost 5 bases; unmatched junction nucleotides: 5. Germline V CDR1 and CDR2: MNHEY, SVGAGI. This CDR3 spans 14 amino acids. In DNA form, the CDR3 reads TGTGCCAGCCGACTAGCGGGGGCCGGAGATACGCAGTATTTT. This gives the protein CASRLAGAGDTQYF.

This chain uses TRBV2 with TRBJ1-5; possibly TRBD1 for D (5 bases). This CDR3 has 12 amino acids. Trimming took off 6 bases at V and 9 bases at J, with 12 bases between the two ends. From germline, CDR1 is SNHLY and CDR2 FYNNEI. The CDR3 bases are TGTGCCAGCAGGCAAGGGGTTGCGCCCCAGCATTTT. Its protein is CASRQGVAPQHF.

V is TRBV30 and J is TRBJ1-2; 8 bases are shared with TRBD1. This CDR3 is built from 10 residues. The germline CDR1 and CDR2 sequences are GTSNPN and SVGIG (reference sequence). With 5 bases clipped from V and 9 bases from J, the junction kept 2 bases outside the gene matches. The chain's CDR3 is CAWGQGRYTF. The CDR3 nucleotides read TGTGCCTGGGGACAGGGCCGCTACACCTTC.

The rearrangement joins TRBV5-1 to TRBJ2-1; a possible D gene is TRBD2 (7 bases). Between the trimmed V and J ends, which lost 4 bases and 4 bases, there was a span of 24 bases. CDR3 size: 18 residues. CDR1 is SGHRS and CDR2 is YFSETQ in the germline V gene. The CDR3 sequence is CASSPAIRQDGGYNEQFF. CDR3 sequence (DNA): TGCGCCAGCAGCCCAGCCATTAGACAGGACGGGGGGTACAATGAGCAGTTCTTC.

The chain carries TRBV18 and TRBJ2-7; 7 positions agree with TRBD2. In germline, CDR1 is KGHSH, CDR2 LQKENI. Trimming cost V 3 bases and J 0 bases; bases outside gene matches: 5. CDR3 length: 15 amino acids. CDR3 in amino acids: CASSPRGGSSYEQYF. CDR3 sequence (DNA): TGTGCCAGCTCACCCCGGGGCGGGAGCTCCTACGAGCAGTACTTC.

This chain uses TRBV6-5 with TRBJ2-5; TRBD1 might be the D (5 bases). This CDR3 has 14 amino acids. The germline gives CDR1 MNHEY, CDR2 SVGAGI. With 6 bases removed from V and 1 base from J, the gap between germline ends came to 12 bases. Written as DNA, the CDR3 is TGTGCCAGCAGAGGGGCACGGTTCCAAGAGACCCAGTACTTC. Its protein product is CASRGARFQETQYF.

The gene calls are TRBV5-5 and TRBJ1-5, with D unresolved. Trimming left V 4 bases short and J 2 bases short, with 7 bases between. The germline gives CDR1 SGHKS, CDR2 YYEKEE (reference sequence). This CDR3 has 13 residues. CDR3 protein: CASSSRGNQPQHF. In DNA form, the CDR3 reads TGTGCCAGCAGCAGCCGAGGCAATCAGCCCCAGCATTTT. The full variable domain, in which reference TRBV5-5 and TRBJ1-5 provide the parts outside the CDR3, is DAGVTQSPTHLIKTRGQQVTLRCSPISGHKSVSWYQQVLGQGPQFIFQYYEKEERGRGNFPDRFSARQFPNYSSELNVNALLLGDSALYLCASSSRGNQPQHFGDGTRLSIL.

This clone is a singleton in its sample. The chain links TRBV6-5 to TRBJ1-1, with D possibly being TRBD1 (6 bases). The CDR3 is made up of 15 amino acids. V was shortened by 2 bases and J by 3 bases, with 13 bases between the two germline ends. Germline values: CDR1 MNHEY, CDR2 SVGAGI. CDR3 amino acids: CASSYLSAGDTEAFF. The CDR3 DNA sequence: TGTGCCAGCAGTTACCTCTCGGCAGGGGACACTGAAGCTTTCTTT.

V usage is TRBV19 and J usage is TRBJ2-7; D uncertain. CDR1 is LNHDA, CDR2 SQIVND, per germline (reference sequence). Trimming removed 3 bases from V and 5 bases from J, with 5 bases in between. This CDR3 is built from 11 residues. The CDR3 DNA follows: TGTGCCAGTAGTATTATGAACGAGCAGTACTTC. It codes for CASSIMNEQYF. The variable domain in full, completed from reference TRBV19 and TRBJ2-7, reads DGGITQSPKYLFRKEGQNVTLSCEQNLNHDAMYWYRQDPGQGLRLIYYSQIVNDFQKGDIAEGYSVSREKKESFPLTVTSAQKNPTAFYLCASSIMNEQYFGPGTRLTVT.

This clone has only one observation. This chain links TRBV27 with TRBJ2-1; 10 positions match TRBD2. This CDR3 region has 15 residues. CDR1 is MNHEY, CDR2 SMNVEV, per germline (reference sequence). V was pared by 4 bases and J by 4 bases, with 4 bases of the junction left unmatched. The CDR3 loop is CASSSKAGGYNEQFF. The DNA of the CDR3 is TGTGCCAGCAGTTCGAAAGCGGGAGGGTACAATGAGCAGTTCTTC.